The 11 T cell receptor beta chains given below trace back to one sample, sequenced in a study of shared clonotypes between healthy human individuals. CD45RO negativity and positive selection for CCR7 defined naive CD8 cells, a population that excluded terminally differentiated effector memory CD45RA+ cells. TCRdb's table, derived via immunoSEQ multiplex PCR, lists solely in-frame clones and lacks some. The repertoire holds roughly 810,000 clones, with around 96% as singletons. The sequenced material came from naive CD8+ T cells sorted from blood. The receptors stem from a young man in good health.

CDR3 sequence (DNA): TGTGCCAGCAGCGCCTTTAGCGGGAGCGGCACCGGGGAGCTGTTTTTT. Its protein product is CASSAFSGSGTGELFF. V and J are TRBV9 and TRBJ2-2; 9 bases are shared with TRBD2. Per the germline V gene, CDR1 is SGDLS and CDR2 is YYNGEE. The CDR3 covers 16 residues. V lost 3 bases to trimming and J lost 4 bases; unmatched junction nucleotides: 7.

V and J are TRBV11-2 and TRBJ1-5; TRBD1 might be the D (6 bases). The V end was cut by 5 bases, the J end by 1 base, with 12 bases between. This CDR3 spans 15 amino acids. CDR1 SGHAT and CDR2 FQNNGV come from the germline V gene. The CDR3 region is CASSPAGGSNQPQHF. CDR3 nucleotides: TGTGCCAGCAGCCCCGCCGGGGGCAGCAATCAGCCCCAGCATTTT.

A word on this clone: Other DNA sequences of this sample code for an identical CDR3. V gene TRBV30 combines with J gene TRBJ2-7, with D perhaps TRBD2 (6 bases). The CDR3 length is 13 residues. CDR1 is GTSNPN and CDR2 is SVGIG in the germline V gene (reference sequence). Trimming took 0 bases from V and 7 from J, leaving 13 bases between them. CDR3 coding DNA: TGTGCCTGGAGTGTAGTAGGGGCGGGGGAGCAGTACTTC. The encoded protein is CAWSVVGAGEQYF.

Note on this clone: Additional DNA sequences in this sample encode the identical CDR3. The J gene is TRBJ2-7, the V gene TRBV7-9; TRBD1 agrees at 9 bases. J was trimmed by 1 base and V by 5 bases; bases with no gene match: 9. CDR3 length: 16 residues. The germline CDR1 and CDR2 sequences are SEHNR and FQNEAQ (reference sequence). CDR3 in amino acids: CASSLDPGQGSYEQYF. CDR3 nucleotides: TGTGCCAGCAGCCTAGACCCGGGACAGGGTTCCTACGAGCAGTACTTC.

The genes are TRBV2 and TRBJ1-4; D not certain. This CDR3 region has 15 residues. Trimming took off 2 bases at V and 4 bases at J, with 11 bases between the two ends. Germline V gene data show CDR1 as SNHLY and CDR2 as FYNNEI. The CDR3 reads CASSEFGQLNEKLFF. The CDR3 DNA follows: TGTGCCAGCAGTGAATTTGGCCAGCTTAATGAAAAACTGTTTTTT. The variable domain in full, completed from reference TRBV2 and TRBJ1-4, reads EPEVTQTPSHQVTQMGQEVILRCVPISNHLYFYWYRQILGQKVEFLVSFYNNEISEKSEIFDDQFSVERPDGSNFTLKIRSTKLEDSAMYFCASSEFGQLNEKLFFGSGTQLSVL.

CDR3 sequence (DNA): TGTGCCAGCTCCCGATGGGCCCAAGAGACCCAGTACTTC. It codes for CASSRWAQETQYF. V and J are TRBV27 and TRBJ2-5, with no clear D. CDR1 is MNHEY and CDR2 is SMNVEV in the germline V gene (reference sequence). Trimming pared 8 bases from V and 1 base from J, leaving 11 bases between. The CDR3 runs 13 residues.

The chain links TRBV2 to TRBJ2-1; 7 nucleotides match TRBD2. The CDR3 has 15 amino acids. Germline V gene sequence: CDR1 SNHLY, CDR2 FYNNEI. V dropped 9 bases and J dropped 2; count of bases not matched to a gene: 10. Here the CDR3 DNA reads TGTGCCAGTCGGGCGGGAGCTGCGACCTACAATGAGCAGTTCTTC. The encoded protein is CASRAGAATYNEQFF.

V gene TRBV9 combines with J gene TRBJ2-1; D uncertain. Trimming cost V 0 bases and J 7 bases, with 11 bases left between them. Per germline, CDR1 SGDLS and CDR2 YYNGEE. This CDR3 spans 14 amino acids. This CDR3 reads CASSVGGDGNEQFF. Written as DNA, the CDR3 is TGTGCCAGCAGCGTAGGAGGAGATGGGAATGAGCAGTTCTTC.

The chain has TRBV18 and TRBJ2-2, with D perhaps TRBD1 or TRBD2 (5 bases each). Deletions cut 3 bases from V and 1 base from J, with 12 bases between. In germline, CDR1 is KGHSH, CDR2 LQKENI. The CDR3 consists of 16 residues. CDR3: CASSPSSGQNTGELFF. In nucleotides, the CDR3 is TGTGCCAGCTCACCCTCCTCGGGGCAGAACACCGGGGAGCTGTTTTTT.

The chain has TRBV5-5 and TRBJ2-1; D may be TRBD1 or TRBD2 (5 bases each). Trimming took off 0 bases at V and 5 bases at J, with 12 bases between the two ends. This CDR3 has 15 residues. Per the germline V gene, CDR1 is SGHKS and CDR2 is YYEKEE (reference sequence). The DNA for the CDR3 is TGTGCCAGCAGCTTGGACGTCGGGGCACACAATGAGCAGTTCTTC. Residues: CASSLDVGAHNEQFF.

The CDR3 DNA is TGTGCCAGCAACAAACCGGGGGCGGTCCAAGAGACCCAGTACTTC. Translated: CASNKPGAVQETQYF. This sequence joins TRBV7-9 and TRBJ2-5; D may match TRBD1 or TRBD2 (6 bases each). The CDR3 consists of 15 residues. Trimming shortened V by 7 bases and J by 1 base, and 16 bases separated the two germline ends. Germline loops: CDR1 SEHNR, CDR2 FQNEAQ (reference sequence).